The T cell receptor beta chain described here comes from a study of shared clonotypes between healthy human individuals. Study-level information: Donor composition was two women and three men, aged 18 to 49. Study conclusions and caveats: Compared with clonotypes that all four donors shared, non-shared clonotypes had lower generation probabilities.

As for this clone: Its antigen is not known.

Genomic DNA (from each subset) was split evenly across several immunoSEQ plates. Measured with immunoSEQ multiplex PCR; TCRdb has only the in-frame clones, and not every one. The table has about 1.5 million clones, 98% seen once; the top ten hold roughly 0.45%. Germline V CDR1 and CDR2: SGHRS, YFSETQ. The ends were cut back, 5 bases at V and 5 bases at J, with 11 bases in the middle. This CDR3 region has 13 residues. The gene calls are TRBV5-1 and TRBJ2-4, with no clear D. The source is a man younger than 45 in good health. The specimen sequenced was naive CD4+ T cells sorted from blood. Subset: CD45RA+ positively selected. DNA for the CDR3: TGCGCCAGCAGGCAGACTGACCAAAACATTCAGTACTTC. Translating it yields CASRQTDQNIQYF.